The 13 T cell receptor beta chains reported below all come from one sample, sequenced in a study of blood T cell repertoires in COVID-19. This table comes from immunoSEQ multiplex PCR, and its TCRdb copy is limited to in-frame clones, with some not included. In the table there are some 5,000 clones, 70% to 85% of which are singletons. Sequenced material: peripheral blood. The receptors were sampled from a human donor in a cohort sampled during active COVID-19.

The CDR3 DNA reads TGCGCCAGCAGCCAAGAGACGGGACAGCCCCAGCATTTT. Amino acids: CASSQETGQPQHF. The genes are TRBV4-3 and TRBJ1-5; no definite D call. Trimming shortened V by 0 bases and J by 7 bases, and 7 bases separated the two germline ends. This CDR3 contains 13 residues. The germline CDR1 and CDR2 sequences are LGHNA and YSLEER.

The chain employs TRBV6-4 and TRBJ2-2, with TRBD1 as a possible D gene (6 bases). Germline V CDR1 and CDR2: MRHNA, SNTAGT. CDR3 length equals 15 residues. Trimming took 3 bases from V and 5 from J, leaving 13 bases between them. CDR3 DNA sequence: TGTGCCAGCAGTGAGGGGGCTGACAGGACCGGGGAGCTGTTTTTT. Its translation: CASSEGADRTGELFF.

This clone was found once. The rearrangement links TRBV5-1 to TRBJ2-7; 11 bases are a match to TRBD2. This CDR3 has 16 residues. Germline-derived CDR1 and CDR2 are SGHRS and YFSETQ. V shed 4 bases, J shed 0 bases, and the junction held 6 bases outside the gene matches. CDR3 sequence (DNA): TGCGCCAGCAGCATCGCCGGGACTAGCGGCTCCTACGAGCAGTACTTC. Translation gives CASSIAGTSGSYEQYF.

The V call is TRBV3-1 (or the pseudogene TRBV3-2), the J call TRBJ1-3; D is unresolved. The germline CDR1 and CDR2 sequences are LGHDT and YNNKEL (reference sequence). Trimming pared 1 base from V and 0 bases from J, leaving 10 bases between. This CDR3 is built from 16 residues. CDR3 loop: CASSQARVVSGNTIYF. As DNA, the CDR3 is TGTGCCAGCAGCCAAGCCCGCGTGGTCTCTGGAAACACCATATATTTT.

This clone was observed a handful of times. The V and J genes are TRBV5-1 and TRBJ1-4, with TRBD1 as a possible D gene (6 bases). The CDR3 is 18 amino acids. The V end lost 7 bases, the J end lost 7 bases, and 29 bases lay between the germline ends. In germline, CDR1 is SGHRS, CDR2 YFSETQ. DNA of the CDR3: TGCGCCAGCCGCGCCACCGTGGGGGCCGAAGAAAGTAGTGAAAAACTGTTTTTT. Translated, it gives CASRATVGAEESSEKLFF.

The chain employs TRBV14 and TRBJ2-1; D possibly corresponds to TRBD2 (6 bases). Trimming took 4 bases from V and 7 from J, leaving 14 bases between them. Germline V gene lookup returns CDR1 SGHDN and CDR2 FVKESK. The CDR3 has 14 amino acids. The CDR3 DNA reads TGTGCCAGCAGCCCATACCGGAGGGCTAATGAGCAGTTCTTC. Protein sequence: CASSPYRRANEQFF. Full variable domain (outside the CDR3, taken from reference TRBV14 and TRBJ2-1): EAGVTQFPSHSVIEKGQTVTLRCDPISGHDNLYWYRRVMGKEIKFLLHFVKESKQDESGMPNNRFLAERTGGTYSTLKVQPAELEDSGVYFCASSPYRRANEQFFGPGTRLTVL.

J is TRBJ2-2 and V is TRBV7-2; 11 bases map to TRBD2. The V segment lost 5 bases and the J segment 4 bases; nucleotides outside the gene matches: 9. Germline V gene sequence: CDR1 SGHTA, CDR2 FQGNSA. The CDR3 has 17 amino acids. CDR3 loop: CASSLLAGGPGTGELFF. CDR3 coding DNA: TGTGCCAGCAGCCTCTTAGCGGGAGGGCCCGGCACCGGGGAGCTGTTTTTT.

In its sample, this clone was seen once. The chain joins TRBV9 to TRBJ2-5; the match to TRBD2 covers 8 bases. Germline V gives CDR1 SGDLS, CDR2 YYNGEE. This CDR3 region has 15 residues. After removal of 1 base from V and 5 bases from J, the junction contained 7 bases not matched to a gene. CDR3: CASSVSGGVGETQYF. The CDR3, as DNA: TGTGCCAGCAGCGTAAGCGGGGGCGTGGGGGAGACCCAGTACTTC.

The chain joins TRBV19 to TRBJ2-1, with a tentative D call TRBD2 (6 bases). Germline V gene sequence: CDR1 LNHDA, CDR2 SQIVND (reference sequence). The CDR3 has 14 residues. V was shortened by 3 bases and J by 8 bases, with 14 bases between the two germline ends. The CDR3 nucleotides are TGTGCCAGTAGTATGGGCGGGGCCTTGGATGAGCAGTTCTTC. Its protein is CASSMGGALDEQFF.

The rearrangement links TRBV18 to TRBJ1-1, with D uncertain. The V end was cut by 3 bases, the J end by 0 bases, with 5 bases between. The CDR3 sequence is 13 residues long. CDR1 KGHSH and CDR2 LQKENI come from the germline V gene. The CDR3 DNA reads TGTGCCAGCTCACCCCCCATGAACACTGAAGCTTTCTTT. Amino acids: CASSPPMNTEAFF.

The CDR3 DNA reads TGTGCCAGCAGGCTAGCGGGATCTCTCTACGAGCAGTACTTC. It translates to CASRLAGSLYEQYF. This chain links TRBV6-5 with TRBJ2-7; 9 nucleotides agree with TRBD2. There are 14 residues in the CDR3. The germline V gene encodes CDR1 MNHEY and CDR2 SVGAGI. With 6 bases clipped from V and 3 bases from J, the junction kept 6 bases outside the gene matches.

The rearrangement uses TRBV15 and TRBJ2-1; the D is unclear. Trimming removed 5 bases from V and 10 bases from J, with 9 bases in between. CDR3 length equals 11 residues. In germline, CDR1 is LNHNV, CDR2 YYDKDF (reference sequence). The CDR3 protein is CATSSPGEQFF. CDR3 in DNA: TGTGCCACCAGCTCCCCCGGGGAGCAGTTCTTC.

CDR3 nucleotides: TGTGCCAGCAACCGCAAAACAGGGCTAAATTCACCCCTCCACTTT. Translation gives CASNRKTGLNSPLHF. J is TRBJ1-6 and V is TRBV21-1; the DNA was not used to check the table's D call, TRBD1. TRBV21-1 is deemed a pseudogene. The CDR3 totals 15 residues.